This TCR beta chain was documented in a study of prognosis after radiotherapy for stage I lung cancer. Whole-study context: The study enrolled patients with stage I non-small cell lung cancer between early 2018 and early 2019. Not a single patient was given any concurrent therapy alongside stereotactic body radiotherapy, also referred to as SBRT. Study-wide points: There were reportedly differences in TRBV and TRBJ gene usage between patients with and without metastases.

Researchers used two-round multiplex PCR to amplify TCR beta CDR3 starting from genomic DNA. First-round PCR employed TRBV- and TRBJ-specific primers for each gene. TCRdb called the multiplex PCR reads again in MiXCR, with one record for every CDR3 protein. The data show fewer than 20,000 distinct CDR3 sequences, about 15% seen once. As concerns this clonotype: What it binds is not known.

Imaging by CT and PET/CT found every patient node-negative, and no patient had prior chemotherapy, radiotherapy or other malignancies. The origin of this receptor is a donor over 45 with non-small cell lung cancer. Specimen: PBMCs, collected before or after stereotactic body radiation therapy (not recorded which).

The CDR3 loop reads CASSPAVGGGTDTQYF. The CDR3 DNA reads TGTGCCAGCAGCCCAGCGGTTGGTGGGGGCACAGATACGCAGTATTTT. The chain carries TRBV9 and TRBJ2-3, with D perhaps TRBD2 (5 bases). The CDR3 is 16 residues long. CDR1 and CDR2 from the germline V gene are SGDLS and YYNGEE. V dropped 4 bases and J dropped 1 base, with 16 bases sitting between them.